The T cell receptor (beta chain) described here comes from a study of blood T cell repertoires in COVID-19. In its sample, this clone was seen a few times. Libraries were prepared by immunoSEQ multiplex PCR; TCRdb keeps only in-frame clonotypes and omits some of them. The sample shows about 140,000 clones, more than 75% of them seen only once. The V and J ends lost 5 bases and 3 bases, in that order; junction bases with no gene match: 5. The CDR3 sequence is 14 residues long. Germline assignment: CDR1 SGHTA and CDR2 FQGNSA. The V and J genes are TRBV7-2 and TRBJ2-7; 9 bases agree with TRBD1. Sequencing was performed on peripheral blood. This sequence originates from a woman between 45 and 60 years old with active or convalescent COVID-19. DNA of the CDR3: TGTGCCAGCAGCCCCGGGACAGGGTACTACGAGCAGTACTTC. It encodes CASSPGTGYYEQYF.